The 6 T cell receptor beta chains presented below share a single source sample, sequenced in a study of blood T cell repertoires in COVID-19. TCRdb keeps only in-frame clones here, not all; method: immunoSEQ multiplex PCR. The data contain about 120,000 clones, about 89% of them singletons. The specimen was peripheral blood. The receptors shown here come from a man aged 35-49 years with acute or convalescent COVID-19.

The chain links TRBV12-5 to TRBJ2-7; 8 bases align to TRBD1. This CDR3 region has 16 residues. Germline values: CDR1 LGHNT, CDR2 FRNRAP. The trim removed 1 base at V and 3 bases at J, leaving 8 bases unmatched. The CDR3 loop reads CASGLALTGEIYEQYF. The CDR3 region has the DNA TGTGCTAGTGGTTTGGCCCTGACAGGGGAAATCTACGAGCAGTACTTC.

The rearrangement uses TRBV5-8 and TRBJ1-1; tentative D call: TRBD1 (5 bases). The germline V and J ends were trimmed by 4 bases and 1 base, with 11 bases remaining between them. This CDR3 is built from 14 residues. Germline CDR1 and CDR2: SGHTS and YDEGEE. The CDR3 region is CASSGTRANTEAFF. The CDR3 nucleotides read TGTGCCAGCAGCGGGACTAGAGCGAACACTGAAGCTTTCTTT.

In DNA, the CDR3 is TGTGCCAGCAGTGAAAACAGGGGATCAAACTATGGCTACACCTTC. Protein sequence: CASSENRGSNYGYTF. The V gene is TRBV25-1, the J gene TRBJ1-2, with 7 bases lining up with TRBD1. This CDR3 has 15 amino acids. Trimming removed 2 bases from V and 2 bases from J; junction bases left unmatched: 5. The V gene's germline CDR1 is MGHDK and CDR2 SYGVNS.

The rearrangement links TRBV10-2 to TRBJ2-1; 13 bases agree with TRBD2. CDR1 and CDR2 from the germline V gene are WSHSY and SAAADI. J lost 1 base, V lost 6 bases, and 3 bases had no gene match. This CDR3 has 16 amino acids. In DNA, the CDR3 is TGCGCCAGCAGACTAGCGGGAGGGCAATCCTACAATGAGCAGTTCTTC. It yields the protein CASRLAGGQSYNEQFF.

The J gene is TRBJ2-1, the V gene TRBV7-3; 13 bases are shared with TRBD2. J lost 7 bases, V lost 4 bases, and 4 bases had no gene match. The CDR3 consists of 15 residues. Germline values: CDR1 SGHTA, CDR2 FQGTGA. In DNA form, the CDR3 reads TGTGCCAGCAGCTCCCGACTAGCGGGGGGAAATGAGCAGTTCTTC. Residues: CASSSRLAGGNEQFF.

The chain joins TRBV30 to TRBJ2-2; D unclear. Germline V gene sequence: CDR1 GTSNPN, CDR2 SVGIG (reference sequence). CDR3 length: 13 amino acids. Between the trimmed V and J ends, which lost 2 bases and 5 bases, there was a span of 9 bases. DNA of the CDR3: TGTGCCTGGAGTCAGTCCGGGACCGGGGAGCTGTTTTTT. It yields the protein CAWSQSGTGELFF.